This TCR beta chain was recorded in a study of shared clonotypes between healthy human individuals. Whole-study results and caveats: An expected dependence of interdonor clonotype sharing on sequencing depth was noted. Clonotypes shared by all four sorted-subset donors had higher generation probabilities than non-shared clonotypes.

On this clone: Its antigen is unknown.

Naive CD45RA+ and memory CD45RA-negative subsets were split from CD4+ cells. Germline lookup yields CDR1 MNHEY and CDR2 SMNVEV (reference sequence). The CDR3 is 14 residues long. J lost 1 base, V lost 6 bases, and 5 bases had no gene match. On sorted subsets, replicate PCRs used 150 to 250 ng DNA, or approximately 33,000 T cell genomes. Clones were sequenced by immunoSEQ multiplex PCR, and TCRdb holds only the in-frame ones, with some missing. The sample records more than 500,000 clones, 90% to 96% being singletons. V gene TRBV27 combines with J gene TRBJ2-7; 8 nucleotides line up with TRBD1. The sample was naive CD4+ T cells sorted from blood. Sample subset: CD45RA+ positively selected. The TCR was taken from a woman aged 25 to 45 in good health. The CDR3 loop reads CASRLGTGSYEQYF. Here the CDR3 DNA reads TGTGCCAGCAGACTCGGGACAGGTTCCTACGAGCAGTACTTC.